This is a list of T cell receptor beta chains from one sample in a study of T cells after yellow fever vaccination. Each CDR3 protein gets one entry after TCRdb re-called the 5' RACE reads with MiXCR. The sample lists about 310,000 distinct CDR3 sequences; roughly 4% were seen once. Specimen: PBMCs, collected on the day of the yellow fever booster vaccination. Every receptor here comes from a man aged 18 to 29 who received the YFV17D yellow fever vaccine. CDR3s include the opening cysteine and the closing phenylalanine or tryptophan. The D gene is left open where the match is weak. Only some rows state a clone size, as once, few, many or a class for expanded clones.

v_call	j_call	clone_size	d_call	cdr3_aa	cdr3_nt
TRBV19	TRBJ1-6	few	.	CASSMLELESSPLHF	TGTGCCAGTAGTATGTTGGAGCTGGAGTCTTCACCCCTCCACTTT
TRBV20-1	TRBJ2-5	few	.	CSASPPRGGETQYF	TGCAGTGCTAGCCCTCCTCGGGGAGGCGAGACCCAGTACTTC
TRBV12-3/TRBV12-4	TRBJ2-3	many	TRBD2	CASSATSGGDTQYF	TGTGCCAGCAGCGCTACTAGCGGGGGGGATACGCAGTATTTT
TRBV19	TRBJ1-5	.	TRBD1	CASSITGARNQPQHF	TGTGCCAGTAGTATCACAGGGGCCAGAAATCAGCCCCAGCATTTT
TRBV5-1	TRBJ2-1	few	TRBD2	CASSLEAGGNYEQFF	TGCGCCAGCAGCTTGGAAGCGGGGGGGAACTATGAGCAGTTCTTC
TRBV18	TRBJ1-2	few	.	CASSPMSSYTF	TGTGCCAGCTCACCAATGAGTAGCTACACCTTC
TRBV28	TRBJ2-6	many	.	CASSFLGTPKPSSGANVLTF	TGTGCCAGCAGTTTTCTGGGGACCCCGAAACCGTCCTCTGGGGCCAACGTCCTGACTTTC
TRBV12-3/TRBV12-4	TRBJ1-5	many	.	CASSLIGDYQPQHF	TGTGCCAGCAGTTTAATAGGGGACTATCAGCCCCAGCATTTT
TRBV7-2	TRBJ1-3	many	.	CASSSQISGNTIYF	TGTGCCAGCAGCTCCCAAATCTCTGGAAACACCATATATTTT
TRBV3-1	TRBJ1-2	many	TRBD1	CASSEQGNGYTF	TGTGCCAGCAGCGAACAGGGGAATGGCTACACCTTC
TRBV12-3/TRBV12-4	TRBJ1-5	.	.	CASARAAYSNQPQHF	TGTGCCAGCGCCCGGGCCGCTTATAGCAATCAGCCCCAGCATTTT
TRBV9	TRBJ2-2	many	.	CASSVAYRATGELFF	TGTGCCAGCAGCGTAGCTTACAGGGCCACCGGGGAGCTGTTTTTT
TRBV5-1	TRBJ2-2	many	.	CASSFAQALDTGELFF	TGCGCCAGCAGCTTCGCCCAAGCTTTGGACACCGGGGAGCTGTTTTTT
TRBV12-3/TRBV12-4	TRBJ2-3	.	TRBD2	CASSPASGGVSSTDTQYF	TGTGCCAGCAGCCCTGCTAGCGGGGGGGTCTCTAGCACAGATACGCAGTATTTT
TRBV5-1	TRBJ1-6	few	.	CASSLDHGHNSPLHF	TGCGCCAGCAGCCTCGACCACGGTCACAATTCACCCCTCCACTTT
TRBV20-1	TRBJ1-2	few	TRBD1	CSASSGTGGGGYGYTF	TGCAGTGCTAGTTCCGGGACAGGGGGCGGCGGCTATGGCTACACCTTC
TRBV29-1	TRBJ2-3	many	.	CTGSLAGGEAQYF	TGCACCGGGTCCTTGGCCGGGGGAGAGGCGCAGTATTTT
TRBV7-2	TRBJ1-2	many	.	CASSPGIYGYTF	TGTGCCAGCAGTCCAGGGATCTATGGCTACACCTTC
TRBV7-9	TRBJ2-5	many	.	CASKGPGIETQYF	TGTGCCAGCAAGGGACCCGGGATCGAGACCCAGTACTTC
TRBV19	TRBJ1-2	many	.	CASSIYGNYGYTF	TGTGCCAGTAGTATCTACGGGAACTATGGCTACACCTTC
TRBV6-5	TRBJ2-1	many	.	CASRRVDSDNEQFF	TGTGCCAGCAGGAGGGTCGATTCCGACAATGAGCAGTTCTTC
TRBV10-3	TRBJ2-3	many	TRBD2	CAISEGSGGNTDTQYF	TGTGCCATCAGTGAGGGCAGCGGGGGGAACACAGATACGCAGTATTTT
TRBV19	TRBJ1-2	many	TRBD1	CASTPPYLTGRPWGYTF	TGTGCCAGTACCCCACCCTACTTGACAGGGCGTCCTTGGGGCTACACCTTC
TRBV12-5	TRBJ2-4	many	.	CASGSPTLAKNIQYF	TGTGCTAGTGGTTCCCCTACCCTAGCCAAAAACATTCAGTACTTC
TRBV21-1	TRBJ1-5	many	.	CASSTKDGQPQHF	TGTGCCAGCAGCACGAAGGACGGTCAGCCCCAGCATTTT
TRBV5-1	TRBJ1-2	.	.	CASSLDFQGVSSGYTF	TGCGCCAGCAGCTTGGATTTTCAGGGAGTATCGAGCGGCTACACCTTC
TRBV4-1	TRBJ2-5	few	TRBD2	CASSGAGGKETQYF	TGCGCCAGCAGCGGCGCGGGGGGGAAAGAGACCCAGTACTTC
TRBV24-1	TRBJ1-4	.	.	CATSHSPEGRGITNEKLFF	TGTGCCACCAGTCATTCCCCGGAGGGGCGAGGGATAACTAATGAAAAACTGTTTTTT
TRBV4-3	TRBJ2-2	few	TRBD2	CASSQGVWRGATGELFF	TGCGCCAGCAGCCAAGGGGTTTGGCGGGGGGCCACCGGGGAGCTGTTTTTT
TRBV6-4	TRBJ2-2	.	.	CASILGDKERGELFF	TGTGCCAGCATCCTCGGGGACAAAGAGAGAGGGGAGCTGTTTTTT
TRBV20-1	TRBJ1-6	.	.	CSASPDNSPLHF	TGCAGTGCTAGTCCAGATAATTCACCCCTCCACTTT
TRBV6-1	TRBJ2-5	many	.	CASTPTARVFRETQYF	TGTGCCAGCACCCCGACTGCCCGGGTGTTTCGAGAGACCCAGTACTTC
TRBV18	TRBJ2-4	many	TRBD1	CASSLTGTGGNIQYF	TGTGCCAGCTCACTGACGGGGACAGGGGGAAACATTCAGTACTTC
TRBV15	TRBJ2-2	many	TRBD1	CATFRDRGSNTGELFF	TGTGCCACCTTCCGGGACAGGGGCTCTAACACCGGGGAGCTGTTTTTT
TRBV5-1	TRBJ2-3	few	.	CASSQLPGPLREQYF	TGCGCCAGCAGCCAACTCCCTGGACCGCTCCGTGAGCAGTATTTT
TRBV29-1	TRBJ2-1	.	.	CSVDNGGHSYNEQFF	TGCAGCGTTGATAATGGGGGACACTCCTACAATGAGCAGTTCTTC
TRBV7-9	TRBJ1-2	many	TRBD1	CASSLVGQTTNYGYTF	TGTGCCAGCAGCTTAGTGGGACAGACTACTAACTATGGCTACACCTTC
TRBV5-6	TRBJ2-5	many	.	CASSLGGWTQYF	TGTGCCAGCAGCTTGGGGGGGTGGACCCAGTACTTC
TRBV13	TRBJ2-3	many	.	CASSYRVGGTDTQYF	TGTGCCAGCAGCTACAGGGTTGGAGGCACAGATACGCAGTATTTT
TRBV18	TRBJ1-2	few	.	CASSPRYTNYGYTF	TGTGCCAGCTCACCTCGATATACTAACTATGGCTACACCTTC
TRBV30	TRBJ2-4	.	.	CAWSSGHIQYF	TGTGCCTGGAGTTCGGGACACATTCAGTACTTC
TRBV6-5	TRBJ2-3	many	TRBD1	CASRPQGGLADTQYF	TGTGCCAGCAGACCCCAAGGGGGCCTGGCAGATACGCAGTATTTT
TRBV7-2	TRBJ2-1	few	.	CASSLRDSFSYNEQFF	TGTGCCAGCAGCTTGAGAGACAGCTTCTCCTACAATGAGCAGTTCTTC
TRBV29-1	TRBJ2-1	.	TRBD2	CSVVSGGKYNEQFF	TGCAGCGTCGTTAGCGGGGGGAAATACAATGAGCAGTTCTTC
TRBV27	TRBJ1-2	.	.	CASSLRRSGAPGYTF	TGTGCCAGCAGTTTAAGGAGATCGGGGGCGCCTGGCTACACCTTC
TRBV20-1	TRBJ2-5	many	.	CSALGETQYF	TGCAGTGCATTGGGGGAGACCCAGTACTTC
TRBV5-1	TRBJ1-1	many	.	CASSWGGGLTEAFF	TGCGCCAGCAGCTGGGGTGGAGGTCTCACTGAAGCTTTCTTT
TRBV3-1	TRBJ2-2	.	.	CASSQDFETLTYTGELFF	TGTGCCAGCAGCCAAGATTTTGAGACACTCACCTACACCGGGGAGCTGTTTTTT